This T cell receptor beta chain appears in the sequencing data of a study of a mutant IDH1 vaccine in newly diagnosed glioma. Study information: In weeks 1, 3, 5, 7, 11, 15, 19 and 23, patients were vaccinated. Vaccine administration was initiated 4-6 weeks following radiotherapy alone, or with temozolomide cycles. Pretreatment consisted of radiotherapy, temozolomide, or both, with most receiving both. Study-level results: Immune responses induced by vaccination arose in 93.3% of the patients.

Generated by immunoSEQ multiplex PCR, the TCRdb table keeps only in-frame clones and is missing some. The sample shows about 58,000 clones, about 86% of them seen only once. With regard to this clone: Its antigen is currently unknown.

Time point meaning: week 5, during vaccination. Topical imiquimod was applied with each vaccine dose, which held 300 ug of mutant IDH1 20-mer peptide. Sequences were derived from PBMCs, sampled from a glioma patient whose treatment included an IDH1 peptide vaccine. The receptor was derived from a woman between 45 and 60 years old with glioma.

CDR3 residues: CASSQVSAGGPHEQFF. CDR3 in DNA: TGCGCCAGCAGCCAAGTCTCAGCGGGGGGGCCCCATGAGCAGTTCTTC. The rearrangement uses TRBV4-1 and TRBJ2-1, with 10 bases that match TRBD2. The CDR3 has 16 residues. Germline loops: CDR1 MGHRA, CDR2 YSYEKL. With V trimmed by 1 base and J by 8 bases, 8 bases remained unmatched.